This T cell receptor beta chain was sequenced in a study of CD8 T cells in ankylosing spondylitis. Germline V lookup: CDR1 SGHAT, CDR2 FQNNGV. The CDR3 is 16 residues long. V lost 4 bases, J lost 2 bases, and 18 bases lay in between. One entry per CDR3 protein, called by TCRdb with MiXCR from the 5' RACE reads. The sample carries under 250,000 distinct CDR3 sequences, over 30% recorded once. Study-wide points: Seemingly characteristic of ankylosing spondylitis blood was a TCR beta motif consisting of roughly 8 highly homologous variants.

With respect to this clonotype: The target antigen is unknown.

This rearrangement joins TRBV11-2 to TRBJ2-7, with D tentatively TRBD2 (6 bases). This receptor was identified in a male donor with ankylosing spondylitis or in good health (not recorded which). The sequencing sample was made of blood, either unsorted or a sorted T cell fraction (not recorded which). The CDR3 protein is CASSSHRGGTTYEQYF. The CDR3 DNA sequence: TGTGCCAGCAGCTCCCACCGTGGAGGGACCACCTACGAGCAGTACTTC.